These 20 T cell receptor beta chains were sequenced from one sample in a study of blood T cell repertoires in COVID-19. Some clones are missing from TCRdb's copy, which holds only in-frame ones; the method was immunoSEQ multiplex PCR. The data contain hundreds of thousands of clones, over 80% of them seen just once; the ten biggest clones take up more than 5%. The sequenced sample consisted of peripheral blood. The receptor source for this set is a woman between 50 and 59 years old with COVID-19, enrolled during active disease.

The chain couples TRBV6-6 to TRBJ1-4; TRBD1 might be the D (5 bases). Germline assignment: CDR1 MNHNY and CDR2 SVGAGI (reference sequence). This CDR3 has 12 residues. Trimming shortened V by 2 bases and J by 8 bases, and 6 bases separated the two germline ends. The CDR3 sequence: CASSYGGEKLFF. The CDR3 coding sequence is TGTGCCAGCAGTTACGGGGGGGAAAAACTGTTTTTT.

This clone has more than one count but fewer than ten. Here the CDR3 reads CASSQDSGGGSYNEQFF. In DNA form, the CDR3 reads TGTGCCAGCAGCCAAGATTCGGGGGGAGGCTCCTACAATGAGCAGTTCTTC. The genes are TRBV4-2 and TRBJ2-1, with 7 bases fitting TRBD2. This CDR3 region has 17 residues. Trimming took 0 bases from V and 0 from J; bases not matched to a gene: 5. Germline-derived CDR1 and CDR2 are LGHNA and YNFKEQ.

This sequence joins TRBV9 and TRBJ1-4; D is perhaps TRBD1 (6 bases). The CDR3 has 14 residues. Looked up from germline, CDR1 is SGDLS and CDR2 is YYNGEE. V lost 2 bases to trimming and J lost 2 bases, with 7 bases between them. Written as DNA, the CDR3 is TGTGCCAGCAGCGTCAGGGGCACTAATGAAAAACTGTTTTTT. Its translation is CASSVRGTNEKLFF. The entire variable domain, with the rest obtained from reference TRBV9 and TRBJ1-4, is as follows: DSGVTQTPKHLITATGQRVTLRCSPRSGDLSVYWYQQSLDQGLQFLIQYYNGEERAKGNILERFSAQQFPDLHSELNLSSLELGDSALYFCASSVRGTNEKLFFGSGTQLSVL.

This clone is a singleton in its sample. This chain connects TRBV7-9 to TRBJ1-4; 10 bases are a match to TRBD1. V was pared by 5 bases and J by 5 bases, with 5 bases of the junction left unmatched. From germline, CDR1 is SEHNR and CDR2 FQNEAQ (reference sequence). This CDR3 is 15 amino acids long. This chain's CDR3 is CASSGPGQGNEKLFF. The CDR3 coding sequence is TGTGCCAGCAGCGGACCGGGACAGGGGAATGAAAAACTGTTTTTT.

This chain links TRBV7-9 with TRBJ1-1, with TRBD1 as a possible D gene (6 bases). The ends were cut back, 6 bases at V and 1 base at J, with 12 bases in the middle. There are 14 residues in the CDR3. Germline CDR1 reads SEHNR; CDR2 reads FQNEAQ (reference sequence). CDR3 in DNA: TGTGCCAGCAGTACCCGGGGGGCGAACACTGAAGCTTTCTTT. As protein: CASSTRGANTEAFF.

This chain connects TRBV5-1 to TRBJ2-3, with D possibly TRBD2 on 6 matching bases. Germline CDR1 SGHRS, CDR2 YFSETQ. This CDR3 spans 14 amino acids. V was clipped by 4 bases and J by 0 bases, with 9 bases between them. The CDR3 is CASSRGISTDTQYF. Here the CDR3 DNA reads TGCGCCAGCAGCCGCGGGATAAGCACAGATACGCAGTATTTT.

The J gene is TRBJ2-2, the V gene TRBV9; tentatively, D is TRBD1 (5 bases). V was trimmed by 0 bases and J by 4 bases, leaving 13 bases between them. The CDR3 length is 16 residues. Germline CDR1 SGDLS, CDR2 YYNGEE. The chain's CDR3 is CASSVEGAPTTGELFF. The CDR3 DNA sequence: TGTGCCAGCAGCGTAGAAGGGGCACCTACCACCGGGGAGCTGTTTTTT.

V usage is TRBV7-8 and J usage is TRBJ2-2; TRBD1 is a possible D gene (5 bases). V lost 5 bases and J lost 4, with 14 bases in between. This CDR3 comprises 15 residues. Germline CDR1 reads SGHVS; CDR2 reads FQNEAQ. The CDR3 region is CASSPEDTSTGELFF. The CDR3 nucleotides read TGTGCCAGCAGCCCAGAGGACACCTCCACCGGGGAGCTGTTTTTT.

This sequence joins TRBV7-6 and TRBJ2-1; D is possibly TRBD2 (5 bases). The CDR3 totals 12 residues. Trimming cost V 3 bases and J 9 bases, with 9 bases left between them. Per the germline V gene, CDR1 is SGHVS and CDR2 is FNYEAQ. The CDR3, as DNA: TGTGCCAGCAGCTTTCTGGGGAGTGAGCAGTTCTTC. It yields the protein CASSFLGSEQFF.

This chain joins TRBV7-8 and TRBJ2-3, with 7 bases aligning to TRBD2. Germline CDR1 is SGHVS and CDR2 is FQNEAQ. V lost 4 bases and J lost 5; bases outside the gene matches: 6. CDR3 size: 14 residues. DNA for the CDR3: TGTGCCAGCAGCTGGGGCGGGAGAGGAGATACGCAGTATTTT. Translating gives CASSWGGRGDTQYF. Based on the CDR3 plus reference TRBV7-8 and TRBJ2-3, the full variable domain is GAGVSQSPRYKVAKRGQDVALRCDPISGHVSLFWYQQALGQGPEFLTYFQNEAQLDKSGLPSDRFFAERPEGSVSTLKIQRTQQEDSAVYLCASSWGGRGDTQYFGPGTRLTVL.

This clone was counted only a few times. The CDR3 nucleotides read TGTGCCAGCAGCCCCTACGGGAGGGCCACGGCTACGCAGTATTTT. Protein product: CASSPYGRATATQYF. The rearrangement joins TRBV28 to TRBJ2-3, with 8 nucleotides matching TRBD2. CDR3 length: 15 amino acids. Germline V gene lookup returns CDR1 MDHEN and CDR2 SYDVKM. The V gene end was trimmed by 6 bases and the J gene end by 8 bases; junction bases not matched to a gene: 13.

The V gene is TRBV4-2, the J gene TRBJ2-1; D may be TRBD2 (5 bases). Germline CDR1 LGHNA, CDR2 YNFKEQ. Trimming removed 1 base from V and 6 bases from J, with 13 bases in between. The CDR3 is 15 amino acids. Here the CDR3 reads CASSQAAERTNEQFF. The CDR3 DNA reads TGTGCCAGCAGCCAAGCAGCGGAGAGAACCAATGAGCAGTTCTTC.

The rearrangement uses TRBV7-2 and TRBJ1-1; D ambiguous. V was clipped by 1 base and J by 1 base, with 4 bases between them. This CDR3 comprises 13 residues. Germline CDR1 SGHTA, CDR2 FQGNSA. The CDR3 region has the DNA TGTGCCAGCAGCTTAGTCGGGAACACTGAAGCTTTCTTT. It translates to CASSLVGNTEAFF.

The chain has TRBV5-5 and TRBJ2-7; D might be TRBD2 (5 bases). Between the trimmed V and J ends, which lost 2 bases and 2 bases, there was a span of 14 bases. The CDR3 length is 15 residues. Germline V lookup: CDR1 SGHKS, CDR2 YYEKEE (reference sequence). This CDR3 reads CASSFGVAYPYEQYF. The CDR3 DNA reads TGTGCCAGCAGCTTTGGGGTAGCGTATCCCTACGAGCAGTACTTC.

The DNA of the CDR3 is TGTGCCAGCAGTGAAGAGTCAGTTGGTGGCTATGGCTACACCTTC. It is translated as CASSEESVGGYGYTF. This sequence joins TRBV2 and TRBJ1-2; D ambiguous. V lost 1 base and J lost 4, with 13 bases in between. Germline V CDR1 and CDR2: SNHLY, FYNNEI. The CDR3 has 15 amino acids.

The CDR3 DNA reads as TGTGCCAGCAGTTTTCGAGGGCCAGGAACGCAGTATTTT. It encodes CASSFRGPGTQYF. J is TRBJ2-3 and V is TRBV12-3 or TRBV12-4; D is perhaps TRBD2 (5 bases). The CDR3 contains 13 residues. V was clipped by 3 bases and J by 9 bases, with 13 bases between them.

This chain uses TRBV4-3 with TRBJ2-2, with 13 bases identical to TRBD2. The CDR3 has 17 residues. Germline V lookup: CDR1 LGHNA, CDR2 YSLEER. Losses at the gene ends were 0 bases for V and 8 bases for J; bases not matched to a gene: 6. The CDR3 nucleotides are TGCGCCAGCAGCCAAGATCCTGGACTAGCGGGAGCTGGGGAGCTGTTTTTT. Protein sequence: CASSQDPGLAGAGELFF.

V is TRBV6-6 and J is TRBJ1-5, with 8 bases matching TRBD1. V was clipped by 10 bases and J by 6 bases; unmatched bases: 5. CDR1 MNHNY and CDR2 SVGAGI come from the germline V gene (reference sequence). This CDR3 spans 12 amino acids. The CDR3 coding sequence is TGTGCCACGCAGGGGGCTGTTCAGCCCCAGCATTTT. Its protein product is CATQGAVQPQHF.

The chain links TRBV3-1 (or the pseudogene TRBV3-2) to TRBJ2-7, with D possibly matching TRBD1 (6 bases). The ends were cut back, 4 bases at V and 9 bases at J, with 13 bases in the middle. CDR1 LGHDT and CDR2 YNNKEL come from the germline V gene (reference sequence). The CDR3 extends over 12 amino acids. In nucleotides, the CDR3 is TGTGCCAGCAGCCTTTATAACAGGGTGCAGTACTTC. It translates to CASSLYNRVQYF.

V gene TRBV15 combines with J gene TRBJ1-2; tentatively, D is TRBD1 (6 bases). Per the germline V gene, CDR1 is LNHNV and CDR2 is YYDKDF (reference sequence). Trimming took off 3 bases at V and 0 bases at J, with 11 bases between the two ends. The CDR3 is made up of 15 amino acids. In DNA form, the CDR3 reads TGTGCCACCAGCAGTCAGGGGAAGGCTAACTATGGCTACACCTTC. Its protein product is CATSSQGKANYGYTF.